A single sample gave rise to the 29 T cell receptor beta chains below, sequenced in a study of blood T cell repertoires in COVID-19 (dated by TCRdb to between 2020 and 2021). The library relied on the immunoSEQ multiplex PCR assay. As stored in TCRdb, this immuneACCESS dataset retains in-frame rearrangements with V and J assigned. A fraction of the clones does not appear; measured against another copy, unresolved V genes explain less than half of the discrepancy, and the remainder lacks a known reason. Across this sample there are approximately 500,000 clones, with roughly 88% seen only once. 3% to 3.5% of the sample is in the top ten clones. The specimen was peripheral blood. Receptors were obtained from a human donor in a cohort sampled during active COVID-19.

The chain couples TRBV10-3 to TRBJ1-5; D is undetermined. V was pared by 2 bases and J by 7 bases, with 12 bases between. This CDR3 region has 14 residues. Germline lookup yields CDR1 ENHRY and CDR2 SYGVKD. The CDR3 here is CAISESAGRQPQHF. The CDR3 coding sequence is TGTGCCATCAGTGAGAGTGCAGGCCGCCAGCCCCAGCATTTT.

This chain uses TRBV15 with TRBJ2-1; TRBD2 matches 10 bases. CDR1 is LNHNV, CDR2 YYDKDF, per germline (reference sequence). The CDR3 spans 18 residues. V dropped 1 base and J dropped 1; count of bases not matched to a gene: 7. Written as DNA, the CDR3 is TGTGCCACCAGCAGAGTGACTAGCGGGTCGGGATCCTACAATGAGCAGTTCTTC. Protein: CATSRVTSGSGSYNEQFF.

This clone was seen more than once but under ten times. The rearrangement uses TRBV10-3 and TRBJ2-2; perhaps TRBD2 as D (5 bases). The germline CDR1 and CDR2 sequences are ENHRY and SYGVKD. The CDR3 contains 13 residues. V was trimmed by 3 bases and J by 5 bases, leaving 7 bases between them. The CDR3 DNA sequence: TGTGCCATCAGTGATGGGAGAACCGGGGAGCTGTTTTTT. Protein product: CAISDGRTGELFF.

The gene calls are TRBV10-3 and TRBJ2-7; TRBD2 matches 10 bases. Germline V gene data show CDR1 as ENHRY and CDR2 as SYGVKD. J gave up 5 bases and V 4 bases, and 2 bases lay outside the gene matches. This CDR3 is 13 amino acids long. The CDR3 coding sequence is TGTGCCATCAGTGGTCTAGCGGGAGACGAGCAGTACTTC. Its protein product is CAISGLAGDEQYF.

CDR3: CAWRVVVSVEQYF. The CDR3 DNA follows: TGTGCCTGGAGGGTTGTCGTTTCGGTCGAGCAGTACTTC. This rearrangement joins TRBV30 to TRBJ2-7, with no clear D. Germline lookup yields CDR1 GTSNPN and CDR2 SVGIG (reference sequence). The V end was cut by 3 bases, the J end by 6 bases, with 15 bases between. This CDR3 is built from 13 residues.

The CDR3 sequence is CASSDQDRGFRDTQYF. The CDR3 DNA is TGTGCCAGTAGTGACCAGGACAGGGGCTTTCGAGATACGCAGTATTTT. J is TRBJ2-3 and V is TRBV19; 9 positions match TRBD1. The V gene end was trimmed by 5 bases and the J gene end by 5 bases; junction bases not matched to a gene: 11. Germline CDR1 LNHDA, CDR2 SQIVND (reference sequence). The CDR3 spans 16 residues.

V gene TRBV11-2 combines with J gene TRBJ2-3, with D tentatively TRBD2 (5 bases). CDR3 length: 17 amino acids. Trimming pared 4 bases from V and 0 bases from J, leaving 17 bases between. Per germline, CDR1 SGHAT and CDR2 FQNNGV. CDR3 residues: CASSSLYGGASTDTQYF. The CDR3 bases are TGTGCCAGCAGCTCCCTGTACGGAGGAGCTAGCACAGATACGCAGTATTTT.

This clone was seen a handful of times. The gene calls are TRBV18 and TRBJ1-6; no clear D gene. V was trimmed by 2 bases and J by 0 bases, leaving 17 bases between them. The CDR3 is 19 residues long. Per the germline V gene, CDR1 is KGHSH and CDR2 is LQKENI. This chain's CDR3 is CASSPSIQVSTSYNSPLHF. The CDR3 DNA reads as TGTGCCAGCTCACCATCAATACAAGTTTCAACCTCCTATAATTCACCCCTCCACTTT.

The chain combines TRBV20-1 with TRBJ2-5, with 10 bases that match TRBD1. V lost 3 bases, J lost 5 bases, and 9 bases stayed unmatched. The CDR3 contains 15 residues. Germline values: CDR1 DFQATT, CDR2 SNEGSKA (reference sequence). The CDR3 sequence is CSASVLTGGGETQYF. The DNA of the CDR3 is TGCAGTGCTAGTGTATTGACAGGGGGCGGCGAGACCCAGTACTTC.

This clone came up once. The chain recombines TRBV30 with TRBJ1-2; D perhaps matches TRBD1 (6 bases). There are 14 residues in the CDR3. In germline, CDR1 is GTSNPN, CDR2 SVGIG (reference sequence). The V end lost 0 bases, the J end lost 2 bases, and 10 bases lay between the germline ends. The CDR3 DNA sequence: TGTGCCTGGAGTGTAAACAGGGTGAACTATGGCTACACCTTC. It is translated as CAWSVNRVNYGYTF.

V is TRBV28 and J is TRBJ1-2; possible D gene TRBD1, 6 bases. This CDR3 is 14 amino acids long. Trimming removed 3 bases at V and 5 bases at J, with 13 bases between. The V gene's germline CDR1 is MDHEN and CDR2 SYDVKM. CDR3 residues: CASSFRGAFYGYTF. The CDR3 region has the DNA TGTGCCAGCAGTTTCCGGGGGGCTTTTTATGGCTACACCTTC.

This chain links TRBV7-2 with TRBJ2-6; D not resolved. This CDR3 comprises 13 residues. Germline V lookup: CDR1 SGHTA, CDR2 FQGNSA. V lost 5 bases, J lost 4 bases, and 6 bases lay in between. The CDR3 region has the DNA TGTGCCAGCAGCGCTATCGGGGCCAACGTCCTGACTTTC. Protein sequence: CASSAIGANVLTF.

The chain carries TRBV9 and TRBJ2-2; D is uncertain. Looked up from germline, CDR1 is SGDLS and CDR2 is YYNGEE. V lost 3 bases, J lost 2 bases, and 11 bases lay in between. There are 15 residues in the CDR3. CDR3 region: CASSARPINTGELFF. DNA for the CDR3: TGTGCCAGCAGCGCGCGGCCCATTAACACCGGGGAGCTGTTTTTT.

V gene TRBV10-1 combines with J gene TRBJ2-7; the match to TRBD1 covers 7 bases. V gave up 2 bases and J gave up 6 bases; unmatched junction bases: 7. The CDR3 runs 14 residues. The V gene's germline CDR1 is WNHNN and CDR2 SYGVQD (reference sequence). DNA for the CDR3: TGCGCCAGCAGTGAGGAGGGGGCGTACCCCGAGCAGTACTTC. Its protein is CASSEEGAYPEQYF.

This chain joins TRBV7-8 and TRBJ1-4; 7 positions match TRBD1. The CDR3 covers 13 residues. The junction had 1 base not matched to a gene; V was cut back by 4 bases and J by 5 bases. Germline-derived CDR1 and CDR2 are SGHVS and FQNEAQ. CDR3 in DNA: TGTGCCAGCAGCTCGGACAGGAATGAAAAACTGTTTTTT. It specifies CASSSDRNEKLFF. The full variable domain, with the rest looked up from reference TRBV7-8 and TRBJ1-4, is GAGVSQSPRYKVAKRGQDVALRCDPISGHVSLFWYQQALGQGPEFLTYFQNEAQLDKSGLPSDRFFAERPEGSVSTLKIQRTQQEDSAVYLCASSSDRNEKLFFGSGTQLSVL.

The V gene is TRBV5-8, the J gene TRBJ1-1; D is uncertain. There are 14 residues in the CDR3. The germline V gene encodes CDR1 SGHTS and CDR2 YDEGEE. Trimming removed 0 bases at V and 0 bases at J, with 6 bases between. CDR3 loop: CASSLEIVNTEAFF. Written as DNA, the CDR3 is TGTGCCAGCAGCTTGGAGATAGTGAACACTGAAGCTTTCTTT.

The chain employs TRBV29-1 and TRBJ1-1, with D perhaps matching TRBD1 (5 bases). V was pared by 6 bases and J by 3 bases, with 11 bases between. Germline V gives CDR1 SQVTM, CDR2 ANQGSEA. The length of the CDR3 is 12 residues. CDR3 protein: CSVDNRYTEAFF. The CDR3 bases are TGCAGCGTCGATAACAGGTACACTGAAGCTTTCTTT.

This sequence joins TRBV3-1 (or the pseudogene TRBV3-2) and TRBJ2-2; TRBD2 is a possible D gene (6 bases). The germline V gene encodes CDR1 LGHDT and CDR2 YNNKEL (reference sequence). V lost 5 bases and J 1 base, leaving 11 bases between the germline ends. The CDR3 contains 15 residues. The chain's CDR3 is CASSFRDLNTGELFF. The CDR3 DNA reads TGTGCCAGCAGCTTCCGGGACTTGAACACCGGGGAGCTGTTTTTT.

As for this clone: At the DNA level, this CDR3 is encoded by other sequences in the same sample as well. V is TRBV19 and J is TRBJ1-5; D unclear. V was cut by 2 bases and J by 2 bases, with 7 bases left in between. This CDR3 contains 14 residues. Germline CDR1 reads LNHDA; CDR2 reads SQIVND (reference sequence). The CDR3 sequence: CASSIRRGNQPQHF. The CDR3, as DNA: TGTGCCAGTAGTATAAGGAGGGGCAATCAGCCCCAGCATTTT.

This clone has a count of ten or more. The V call is TRBV2, the J call TRBJ2-3; 8 bases match TRBD1. Germline values: CDR1 SNHLY, CDR2 FYNNEI. CDR3 size: 14 residues. Trimming cost V 7 bases and J 2 bases; bases outside gene matches: 5. The CDR3 bases are TGTGCCAGCACGAGGGACAGGTCCACAGATACGCAGTATTTT. It codes for CASTRDRSTDTQYF.

This chain connects TRBV25-1 to TRBJ2-7; the match to TRBD2 covers 11 bases. The ends lost 2 bases at V and 2 bases at J; junction bases unmatched: 2. The CDR3 consists of 15 residues. CDR1 is MGHDK and CDR2 is SYGVNS in the germline V gene. In nucleotides, the CDR3 is TGTGCCAGCAGTGAAACGACTAGCGGGACCTACGAGCAGTACTTC. Encoded protein: CASSETTSGTYEQYF.

Of note for this clone: Sequence at one end of the junction differs from germline and may be a read error. The chain carries TRBV7-7 and TRBJ2-5; D is unresolved. Germline CDR1 SSHAT, CDR2 FNYEAQ (reference sequence). The CDR3 has 13 residues. The CDR3 loop reads CASSLISQETQYF. DNA for the CDR3: TGTGCTAGCAGCCTCATCTCCCAGGAGACCCAGTACTTC.

A few counts support this clone. The V gene is TRBV4-1, the J gene TRBJ1-3; D perhaps matches TRBD1 (5 bases). Trimming took off 0 bases at V and 0 bases at J, with 15 bases between the two ends. CDR1 MGHRA and CDR2 YSYEKL come from the germline V gene. This CDR3 contains 18 residues. This CDR3 reads CASSQDGAGLVSGNTIYF. In DNA, the CDR3 is TGCGCCAGCAGCCAAGATGGGGCGGGACTGGTCTCTGGAAACACCATATATTTT.

This clone has only one observation. This rearrangement joins TRBV30 to TRBJ1-1; D unresolved. CDR3 size: 12 residues. Trimming took off 5 bases at V and 4 bases at J, with 11 bases between the two ends. The V gene's germline CDR1 is GTSNPN and CDR2 SVGIG (reference sequence). The chain's CDR3 is CAWGIWSTEAFF. The DNA of the CDR3 is TGTGCCTGGGGTATTTGGAGCACTGAAGCTTTCTTT. Looking up the rest from reference TRBV30 and TRBJ1-1 gives the full variable domain: SQTIHQWPATLVQPVGSPLSLECTVEGTSNPNLYWYRQAAGRGLQLLFYSVGIGQISSEVPQNLSASRPQDRQFILSSKKLLLSDSGFYLCAWGIWSTEAFFGQGTRLTVV.

This chain uses TRBV7-2 with TRBJ1-3; 8 bases agree with TRBD1. Germline CDR1 and CDR2: SGHTA and FQGNSA. The junction had 4 bases not matched to a gene; V was cut back by 6 bases and J by 3 bases. This CDR3 is 14 amino acids long. The CDR3 nucleotides read TGTGCCAGCAGTTCAGGGGGCCTTGGAAACACCATATATTTT. Encoded protein: CASSSGGLGNTIYF.

V and J are TRBV6-6 and TRBJ2-1; D is unclear. Trimming removed 5 bases at V and 0 bases at J, with 14 bases between. The CDR3 loop spans 16 amino acids. CDR1 is MNHNY and CDR2 is SVGAGI in the germline V gene (reference sequence). CDR3 sequence: CASSPADADSYNEQFF. The CDR3 DNA is TGTGCCAGCAGTCCGGCAGACGCGGACTCCTACAATGAGCAGTTCTTC.

This clone has just one count. This chain links TRBV2 with TRBJ2-3; no clear D gene. Trimming left V 4 bases short and J 0 bases short, with 11 bases between. There are 15 residues in the CDR3. From germline, CDR1 is SNHLY and CDR2 FYNNEI. The CDR3 loop is CASSGGRASTDTQYF. DNA for the CDR3: TGTGCCAGCAGTGGCGGTAGAGCTAGCACAGATACGCAGTATTTT.

The gene calls are TRBV5-4 and TRBJ2-5, with D maybe TRBD2 (6 bases). With 3 bases removed from V and 5 bases from J, the gap between germline ends came to 14 bases. The CDR3 extends over 14 amino acids. Germline V gene lookup returns CDR1 SGHNT and CDR2 YYREEE (reference sequence). CDR3 bases: TGTGCCAGCAGCTATTGGCGGGGAGACGAGACCCAGTACTTC. It codes for CASSYWRGDETQYF. The variable domain in full, completed from reference TRBV5-4 and TRBJ2-5, reads ETGVTQSPTHLIKTRGQQVTLRCSSQSGHNTVSWYQQALGQGPQFIFQYYREEENGRGNFPPRFSGLQFPNYSSELNVNALELDDSALYLCASSYWRGDETQYFGPGTRLLVL.

This clone was seen only once. The chain has TRBV30 and TRBJ2-5; 10 positions match TRBD2. The CDR3 is 14 amino acids. The J segment lost 5 bases and the V segment lost 5 bases, leaving 8 bases of the junction unmatched. Germline assignment: CDR1 GTSNPN and CDR2 SVGIG (reference sequence). This CDR3 reads CAWLPLAGAETQYF. In nucleotides, the CDR3 is TGTGCCTGGTTACCGCTAGCGGGAGCGGAGACCCAGTACTTC.